The present T cell receptor beta chain was sequenced within a study of blood T cell repertoires in COVID-19. This CDR3 is built from 13 residues. CDR1 is SGHAT, CDR2 FQNNGV, per germline. V shed 3 bases, J shed 6 bases, and the junction held 5 bases outside the gene matches. Profiling relied on immunoSEQ multiplex PCR, and the TCRdb table lists in-frame clones only, not all of them. The repertoire holds roughly 130,000 clones, with roughly 83% as singletons. The chain links TRBV11-2 to TRBJ2-7; 7 bases align to TRBD1. This TCR was sampled from a man aged 35 to 55 with acute COVID-19. Sequencing input: PBMCs or T cells enriched from blood (not recorded which). CDR3 bases: TGTGCCAGCAGCTTCACAGGGGTAGGCGAGCAGTACTTC. Protein product: CASSFTGVGEQYF.